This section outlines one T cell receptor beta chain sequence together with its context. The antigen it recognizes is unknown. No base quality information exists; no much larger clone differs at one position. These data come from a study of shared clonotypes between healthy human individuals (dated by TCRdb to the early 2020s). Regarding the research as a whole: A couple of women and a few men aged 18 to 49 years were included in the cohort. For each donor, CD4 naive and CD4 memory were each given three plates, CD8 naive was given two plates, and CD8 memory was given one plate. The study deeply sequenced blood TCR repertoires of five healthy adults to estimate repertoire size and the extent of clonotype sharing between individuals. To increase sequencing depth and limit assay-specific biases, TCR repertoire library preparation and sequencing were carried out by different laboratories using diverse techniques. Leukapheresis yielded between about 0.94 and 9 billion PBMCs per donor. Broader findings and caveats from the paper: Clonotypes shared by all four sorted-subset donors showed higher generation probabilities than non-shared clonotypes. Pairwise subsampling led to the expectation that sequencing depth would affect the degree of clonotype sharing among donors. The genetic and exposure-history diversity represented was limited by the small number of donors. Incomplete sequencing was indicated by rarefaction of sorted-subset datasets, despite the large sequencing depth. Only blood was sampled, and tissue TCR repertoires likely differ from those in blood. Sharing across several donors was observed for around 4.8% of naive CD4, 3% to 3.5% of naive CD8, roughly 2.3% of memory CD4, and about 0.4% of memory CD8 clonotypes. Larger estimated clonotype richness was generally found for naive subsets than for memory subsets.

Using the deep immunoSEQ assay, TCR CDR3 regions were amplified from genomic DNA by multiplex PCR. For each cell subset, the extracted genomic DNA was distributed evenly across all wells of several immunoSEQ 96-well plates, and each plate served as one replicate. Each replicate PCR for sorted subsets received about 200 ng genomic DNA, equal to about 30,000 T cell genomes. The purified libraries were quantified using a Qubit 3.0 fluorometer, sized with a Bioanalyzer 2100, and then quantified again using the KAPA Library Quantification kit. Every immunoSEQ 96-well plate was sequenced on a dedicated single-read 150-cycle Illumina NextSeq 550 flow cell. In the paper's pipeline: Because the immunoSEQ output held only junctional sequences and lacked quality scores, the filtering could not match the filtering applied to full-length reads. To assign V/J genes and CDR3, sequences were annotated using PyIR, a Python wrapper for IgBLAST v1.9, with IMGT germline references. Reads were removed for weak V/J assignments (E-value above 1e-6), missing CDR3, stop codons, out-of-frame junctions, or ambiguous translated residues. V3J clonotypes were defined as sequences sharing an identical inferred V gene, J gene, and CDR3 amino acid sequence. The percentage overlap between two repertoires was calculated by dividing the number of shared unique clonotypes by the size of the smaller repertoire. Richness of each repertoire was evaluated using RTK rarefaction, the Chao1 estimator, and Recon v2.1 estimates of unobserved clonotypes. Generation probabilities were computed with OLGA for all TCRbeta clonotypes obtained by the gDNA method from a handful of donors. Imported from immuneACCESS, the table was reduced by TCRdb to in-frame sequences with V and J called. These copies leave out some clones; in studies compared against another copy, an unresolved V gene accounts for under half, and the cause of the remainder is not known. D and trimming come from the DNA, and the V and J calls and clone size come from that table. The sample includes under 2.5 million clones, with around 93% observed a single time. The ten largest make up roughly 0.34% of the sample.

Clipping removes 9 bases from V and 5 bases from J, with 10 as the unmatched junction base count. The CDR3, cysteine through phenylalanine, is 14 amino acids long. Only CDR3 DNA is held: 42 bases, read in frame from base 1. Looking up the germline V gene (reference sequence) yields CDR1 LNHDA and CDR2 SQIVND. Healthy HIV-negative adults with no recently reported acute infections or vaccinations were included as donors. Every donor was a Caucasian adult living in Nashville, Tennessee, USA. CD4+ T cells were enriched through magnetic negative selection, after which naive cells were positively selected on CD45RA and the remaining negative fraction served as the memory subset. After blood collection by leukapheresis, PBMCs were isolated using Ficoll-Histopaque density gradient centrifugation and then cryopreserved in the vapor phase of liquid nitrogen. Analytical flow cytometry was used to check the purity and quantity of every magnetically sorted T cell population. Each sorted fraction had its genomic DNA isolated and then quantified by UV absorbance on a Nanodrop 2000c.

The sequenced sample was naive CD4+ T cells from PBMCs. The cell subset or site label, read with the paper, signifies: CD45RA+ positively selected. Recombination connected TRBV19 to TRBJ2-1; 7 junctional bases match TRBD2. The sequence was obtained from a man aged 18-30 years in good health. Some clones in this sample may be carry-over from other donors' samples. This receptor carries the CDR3 CASRRGLTNNEQFF. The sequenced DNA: TGTGCCAGCCGGAGGGGACTAACGAACAATGAGCAGTTCTTC.